These 24 T cell receptor beta chains were all obtained from the same sample, sequenced in a study of spatial heterogeneity in lung cancer. Study outcomes and limitations: Within tumors, counts of expanded alpha and beta TCRs tracked tumor mutation counts.

For these TCRs, the target antigens are not known. One entry per CDR3 protein results from TCRdb running MiXCR on the 5' RACE reads. The repertoire holds 15,000 to 20,000 distinct CDR3 sequences, with roughly 6.5% as singletons. Time point denoted: sample taken at primary tumor resection. The material sequenced was lung tumor tissue, taken at surgery. The receptors originated from a female donor with early-stage non-small cell lung cancer.

By frequency in the sample, this clonotype is medium-sized. The rearrangement joins TRBV5-1 to TRBJ1-4; TRBD1 matches 7 bases. This CDR3 spans 14 amino acids. The J segment lost 4 bases and the V segment lost 4 bases, leaving 4 bases of the junction unmatched. CDR1 SGHRS and CDR2 YFSETQ come from the germline V gene. CDR3 sequence (DNA): TGCGCCAGCAGCACCGGGACAGTTAATGAAAAACTGTTTTTT. Translation gives CASSTGTVNEKLFF. The full variable domain, with the rest looked up from reference TRBV5-1 and TRBJ1-4, is KAGVTQTPRYLIKTRGQQVTLSCSPISGHRSVSWYQQTPGQGLQFLFEYFSETQRNKGNFPGRFSGRQFSNSRSEMNVSTLELGDSALYLCASSTGTVNEKLFFGSGTQLSVL.

This clonotype has ten or more counts. The chain combines TRBV4-2 with TRBJ2-7, with 10 bases fitting TRBD1. CDR1 and CDR2 (germline): LGHNA, YNFKEQ. The J segment lost 5 bases and the V segment lost 3 bases, leaving 7 bases of the junction unmatched. The CDR3 length is 15 residues. CDR3 sequence (DNA): TGTGCCAGCAGCCACTTCGGGACAGGGGAAGACGAGCAGTACTTC. It yields the protein CASSHFGTGEDEQYF.

In its sample, this clonotype was seen many times. The V call is TRBV7-2, the J call TRBJ2-7, with D perhaps matching TRBD1 (6 bases). Germline values: CDR1 SGHTA, CDR2 FQGNSA. This CDR3 spans 15 amino acids. V was trimmed by 6 bases and J by 3 bases, leaving 18 bases between them. CDR3 protein: CASSQSTGIRYEQYF. CDR3 DNA: TGTGCCAGCAGTCAAAGTACAGGGATCCGCTACGAGCAGTACTTC.

This clonotype has a count of ten or more. The CDR3 DNA sequence: TGTGCCAGCAGTGAAGCTAACAGGGACACAGAGACCCAGTACTTC. It codes for CASSEANRDTETQYF. The V gene is TRBV6-1, the J gene TRBJ2-5; D may be TRBD1 (6 bases). This CDR3 has 15 residues. V lost 0 bases to trimming and J lost 4 bases, with 12 bases between them. Germline-derived CDR1 and CDR2 are MNHNS and SASEGT.

This clonotype was seen a single time. The chain has TRBV4-2 and TRBJ2-1; tentatively, D is TRBD2 (6 bases). Germline V gives CDR1 LGHNA, CDR2 YNFKEQ. Trimming removed 4 bases at V and 9 bases at J, with 13 bases between. This CDR3 has 13 amino acids. In nucleotides, the CDR3 is TGTGCCAGCAGCCTGTCAGCGGGCGGTGAGCAGTTCTTC. Translation gives CASSLSAGGEQFF.

This clonotype was seen repeatedly, ten times or more. The rearrangement links TRBV28 to TRBJ2-2, with 7 bases that match TRBD1. This CDR3 region has 13 residues. Germline CDR1 reads MDHEN; CDR2 reads SYDVKM. V dropped 7 bases and J dropped 4; count of bases not matched to a gene: 3. CDR3 in DNA: TGTGCCAGCACAACAGGGGCCACCGGGGAGCTGTTTTTT. Its translation is CASTTGATGELFF.

CDR3 coding DNA: TGCAGCGTTGTCTTCTTGGGAGCAATTGAAGAGCAGTACTTC. As protein: CSVVFLGAIEEQYF. V usage is TRBV29-1 and J usage is TRBJ2-7; possibly TRBD2 for D (5 bases). The CDR3 runs 14 residues. The germline V gene encodes CDR1 SQVTM and CDR2 ANQGSEA. Deletions cut 4 bases from V and 7 bases from J, with 20 bases between.

Ten or more counts support this clonotype. For the CDR3, the DNA is TGTGCCAGCAGCTCGGTCCAGGGCGAGACCCAGTACTTC. It codes for CASSSVQGETQYF. The V gene is TRBV5-6, the J gene TRBJ2-5, with D possibly being TRBD1 (5 bases). Germline assignment: CDR1 SGHDT and CDR2 YYEEEE. The CDR3 covers 13 residues. V was pared by 3 bases and J by 5 bases, with 11 bases between.

By proportion, this clonotype is medium-sized. The chain employs TRBV15 and TRBJ2-1; 7 nucleotides line up with TRBD2. J was trimmed by 5 bases and V by 3 bases; bases with no gene match: 4. Germline V CDR1 and CDR2: LNHNV, YYDKDF (reference sequence). The CDR3 sequence is 14 residues long. The CDR3 region is CATSSGTTDNEQFF. The CDR3 DNA is TGTGCCACCAGCAGCGGGACTACGGACAATGAGCAGTTCTTC. Drawing the rest from reference TRBV15 and TRBJ2-1, the complete variable domain is DAMVIQNPRYQVTQFGKPVTLSCSQTLNHNVMYWYQQKSSQAPKLLFHYYDKDFNNEADTPDNFQSRRPNTSFCFLDIRSPGLGDTAMYLCATSSGTTDNEQFFGPGTRLTVL.

This clonotype was counted many times. The chain recombines TRBV7-2 with TRBJ1-5; a weak D match, TRBD1 (5 bases). The CDR3 is 14 amino acids. V lost 4 bases to trimming and J lost 2 bases, with 9 bases between them. CDR1 SGHTA and CDR2 FQGNSA come from the germline V gene. This chain's CDR3 is CASSWGGGNQPQHF. The DNA for the CDR3 is TGTGCCAGCAGCTGGGGCGGGGGCAATCAGCCCCAGCATTTT.

In its sample, this clonotype was seen many times. The chain employs TRBV3-1 and TRBJ2-7, with 12 nucleotides matching TRBD2. The ends lost 1 base at V and 12 bases at J; junction bases unmatched: 13. This CDR3 spans 16 amino acids. Germline V gene lookup returns CDR1 LGHDT and CDR2 YNNKEL (reference sequence). CDR3 nucleotide sequence: TGTGCCAGCAGCCAAGCCGGACTAGCGGGGTGGTTACCGGTGTACTTC. Translated, it gives CASSQAGLAGWLPVYF.

At least ten counts were recorded for this clonotype. Written as DNA, the CDR3 is TGTGCCAGCAGCAGACTAGAAGGTTCGTCCAATGAGCAGTTCTTC. Translated: CASSRLEGSSNEQFF. This chain links TRBV11-2 with TRBJ2-1; TRBD2 might be the D (6 bases). With 5 bases removed from V and 6 bases from J, the gap between germline ends came to 17 bases. The CDR3 totals 15 residues. Germline V lookup: CDR1 SGHAT, CDR2 FQNNGV.

This clonotype was detected many times. The rearrangement joins TRBV12-3 or TRBV12-4 to TRBJ2-1, with 8 positions matching TRBD1. V lost 3 bases to trimming and J lost 15 bases; unmatched junction nucleotides: 7. The CDR3 contains 12 residues. DNA of the CDR3: TGTGCCAGCAGTTTGACAGGGGCCTTAGCGTTCTTC. This translates into CASSLTGALAFF.

Turning to this clonotype: One base away lies a much larger clone, so this may be a sequencing read error. The chain employs TRBV28 and TRBJ1-5; D unclear. The V end was cut by 2 bases, the J end by 7 bases, with 15 bases between. Looked up from germline, CDR1 is MDHEN and CDR2 is SYDVKM. This CDR3 comprises 15 residues. The CDR3 loop reads CASSLGRVSKQPQHF. For the CDR3, the DNA is TGTGCCAGCAGTTTAGGAAGGGTTTCGAAGCAGCCCCAGCATTTT.

This clonotype was seen ten or more times. V and J are TRBV27 and TRBJ2-2; 11 nucleotides align to TRBD1. This CDR3 comprises 18 residues. CDR1 is MNHEY and CDR2 is SMNVEV in the germline V gene (reference sequence). The trim removed 5 bases at V and 5 bases at J, leaving 13 bases unmatched. In DNA, the CDR3 is TGTGCCAGCAGTCGAACGCCCCCCGGGACAGGGGGTACCGGGGAGCTGTTTTTT. Translating it yields CASSRTPPGTGGTGELFF.

This clonotype was seen at least ten times. This rearrangement joins TRBV28 to TRBJ1-5; possibly TRBD1 for D (6 bases). Germline V lookup: CDR1 MDHEN, CDR2 SYDVKM. The V end lost 5 bases, the J end lost 6 bases, and 17 bases lay between the germline ends. The CDR3 is 15 amino acids. The CDR3 here is CASSPLKGGSQPQHF. The CDR3 DNA reads as TGTGCCAGCAGTCCTCTAAAGGGGGGGAGTCAGCCCCAGCATTTT.

This clonotype was seen at least ten times. This chain connects TRBV29-1 to TRBJ2-3; 7 bases map to TRBD2. J lost 5 bases, V lost 3 bases, and 8 bases had no gene match. Germline CDR1 reads SQVTM; CDR2 reads ANQGSEA. The CDR3 sequence is 14 residues long. This chain's CDR3 is CSVEGGRSVDTQYF. The CDR3 nucleotides are TGCAGCGTTGAGGGCGGGAGAAGTGTAGATACGCAGTATTTT.

This clonotype was seen ten or more times. The rearrangement uses TRBV5-5 and TRBJ2-4, with D unclear. The V end lost 1 base, the J end lost 0 bases, and 11 bases lay between the germline ends. This CDR3 is built from 16 residues. Per germline, CDR1 SGHKS and CDR2 YYEKEE (reference sequence). The CDR3 bases are TGTGCCAGCAGCTTGTTCGGAGCTCTAGCCAAAAACATTCAGTACTTC. Translation gives CASSLFGALAKNIQYF.

The table lists this clonotype with many counts. V usage is TRBV11-3 and J usage is TRBJ2-5; 9 nucleotides agree with TRBD1. CDR1 and CDR2 (germline): SGHNT, YENEEA. The V segment lost 4 bases and the J segment 4 bases; nucleotides outside the gene matches: 4. This CDR3 has 14 residues. The CDR3 sequence is CASSSRQGGETQYF. For the CDR3, the DNA is TGTGCCAGCAGCTCTCGACAGGGGGGAGAGACCCAGTACTTC.

This clonotype was seen many times. The V gene is TRBV30, the J gene TRBJ1-6, with a tentative D call TRBD1 (6 bases). Germline V lookup: CDR1 GTSNPN, CDR2 SVGIG (reference sequence). The CDR3 has 16 residues. With 0 bases removed from V and 7 bases from J, the gap between germline ends came to 16 bases. CDR3 in amino acids: CAWSVPRGDVNSPLHF. The CDR3 nucleotides read TGTGCCTGGAGTGTACCCAGGGGAGATGTAAATTCACCCCTCCACTTT.

In its sample, this clonotype was seen many times. The chain employs TRBV12-3 or TRBV12-4 and TRBJ1-1; possible D gene TRBD1, 6 bases. This CDR3 contains 16 residues. V lost 1 base to trimming and J lost 3 bases, with 15 bases between them. The CDR3 loop is CASSLVGGGLDTEAFF. The CDR3, as DNA: TGTGCCAGCAGTTTAGTGGGAGGGGGGCTCGACACTGAAGCTTTCTTT.

CDR3 nucleotide sequence: TGTGCCATGAGCTGGGACCTTGGCCGGGAGCAGTACTTC. It specifies CAMSWDLGREQYF. The V gene is TRBV10-3, the J gene TRBJ2-7; D tentatively fits TRBD1 or TRBD2 (5 bases each). Germline CDR1 ENHRY, CDR2 SYGVKD. CDR3 length: 13 amino acids. With 9 bases removed from V and 7 bases from J, the gap between germline ends came to 19 bases.

This clonotype ranks as medium-sized. The gene calls are TRBV6-1 and TRBJ1-5; perhaps TRBD1 as D (6 bases). This CDR3 region has 15 residues. CDR1 and CDR2 from the germline V gene are MNHNS and SASEGT. V dropped 3 bases and J dropped 6 bases, with 15 bases sitting between them. The CDR3 coding sequence is TGTGCCAGCAGTGATGGGCAGGGGAGGACTCAGCCCCAGCATTTT. This codes for CASSDGQGRTQPQHF.

The table lists this clonotype with many counts. The rearrangement joins TRBV20-1 to TRBJ2-3; 10 bases map to TRBD2. The germline V gene has CDR1 DFQATT and CDR2 SNEGSKA (reference sequence). V shed 4 bases, J shed 5 bases, and the junction held 9 bases outside the gene matches. The CDR3 covers 15 residues. The CDR3: CSAITLAGDGDTQYF. The DNA for the CDR3 is TGCAGTGCTATTACGCTAGCGGGAGACGGAGATACGCAGTATTTT.